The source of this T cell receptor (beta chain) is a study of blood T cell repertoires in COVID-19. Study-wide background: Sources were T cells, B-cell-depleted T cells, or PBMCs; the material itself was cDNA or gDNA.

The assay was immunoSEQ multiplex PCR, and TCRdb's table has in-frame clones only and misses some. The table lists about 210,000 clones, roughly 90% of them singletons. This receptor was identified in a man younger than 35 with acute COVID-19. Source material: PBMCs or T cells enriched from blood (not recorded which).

The CDR3 sequence is CASSQDREYNEQFF. DNA of the CDR3: TGCGCCAGCAGCCAAGATCGGGAGTACAATGAGCAGTTCTTC. The chain uses TRBV4-3 and TRBJ2-1; D may be TRBD2 (6 bases). This CDR3 has 14 amino acids. V was shortened by 0 bases and J by 4 bases, with 7 bases between the two germline ends. Per germline, CDR1 LGHNA and CDR2 YSLEER.